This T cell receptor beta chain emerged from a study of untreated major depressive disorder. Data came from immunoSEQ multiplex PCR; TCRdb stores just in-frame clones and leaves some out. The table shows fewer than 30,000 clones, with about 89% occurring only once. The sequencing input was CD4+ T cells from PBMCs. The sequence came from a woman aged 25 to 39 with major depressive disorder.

The CDR3 sequence: CASSLGRRNTGELFF. The CDR3 DNA reads TGTGCCAGCAGCTTAGGGCGACGGAACACCGGGGAGCTGTTTTTT. The chain is built from TRBV7-2 and TRBJ2-2, with D hard to call. The CDR3 is made up of 15 amino acids. Looked up from germline, CDR1 is SGHTA and CDR2 is FQGNSA. The V and J ends lost 1 base and 1 base respectively, with 7 bases between them.